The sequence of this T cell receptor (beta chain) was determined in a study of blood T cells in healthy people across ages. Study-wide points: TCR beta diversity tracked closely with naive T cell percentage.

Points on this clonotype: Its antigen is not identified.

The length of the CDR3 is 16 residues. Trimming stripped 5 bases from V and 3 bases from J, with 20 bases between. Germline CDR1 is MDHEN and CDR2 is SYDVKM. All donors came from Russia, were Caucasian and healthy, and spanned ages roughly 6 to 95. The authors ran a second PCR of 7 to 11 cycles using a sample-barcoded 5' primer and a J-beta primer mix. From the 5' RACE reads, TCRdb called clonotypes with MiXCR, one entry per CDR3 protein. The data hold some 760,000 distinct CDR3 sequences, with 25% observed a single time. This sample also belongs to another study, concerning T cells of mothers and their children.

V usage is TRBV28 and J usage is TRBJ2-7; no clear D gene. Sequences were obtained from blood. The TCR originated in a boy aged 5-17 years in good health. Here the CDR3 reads CASSPVTGLRFYEQYF. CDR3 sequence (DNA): TGTGCCAGCAGTCCGGTAACCGGGCTGAGGTTCTACGAGCAGTACTTC.